The present T cell receptor beta chain was sequenced within a study of T cells after yellow fever vaccination. General study findings and limits: Although the secondary response was weaker, it peaked faster, at day 5 versus 15.

Concerning this clonotype itself: Its matching antigen is unknown.

The CDR3 is 14 amino acids. V lost 0 bases and J lost 0, with 3 bases in between. Germline values: CDR1 SEHNR, CDR2 FQNEAQ (reference sequence). TCRdb ran MiXCR on the 5' RACE reads and lists one entry per CDR3 protein. This table holds some 500,000 distinct CDR3 sequences, approximately 15% found once. This material consisted of PBMCs, taken on the day of the yellow fever booster vaccination. V is TRBV7-9 and J is TRBJ1-3; no firm D call. This sequence was found in a man aged 30 to 39 who received the YFV17D yellow fever vaccine. The CDR3, as DNA: TGTGCCAGCAGCTTAGCAGCCTCTGGAAACACCATATATTTT. Translated: CASSLAASGNTIYF.